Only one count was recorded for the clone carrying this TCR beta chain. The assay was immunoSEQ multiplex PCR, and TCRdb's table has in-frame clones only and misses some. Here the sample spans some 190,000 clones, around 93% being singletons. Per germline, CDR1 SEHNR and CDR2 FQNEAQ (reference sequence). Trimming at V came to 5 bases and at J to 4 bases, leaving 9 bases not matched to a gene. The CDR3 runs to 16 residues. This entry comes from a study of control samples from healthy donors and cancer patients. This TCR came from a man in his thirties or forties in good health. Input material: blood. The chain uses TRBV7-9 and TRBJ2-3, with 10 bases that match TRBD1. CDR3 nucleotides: TGTGCCAGCAGCCCACCCGGGACAGGGGTTCCAGATACGCAGTATTTT. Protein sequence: CASSPPGTGVPDTQYF.